This T cell receptor beta chain emerged from a study of T cell responses to AZD1222 COVID-19 vaccine. For this clone: Its antigen is unidentified.

Findings and caveats of the study: Increased Spike-specific TCR breadth and depth were observed after two AZD1222 doses. Baseline seropositivity characterized only 5 or 6 AZD1222 recipients.

Pooled in the analysis were second doses at about 4 or about 12 weeks. The CDR3 has 12 residues. Germline V gene sequence: CDR1 DFQATT, CDR2 SNEGSKA (reference sequence). V lost 3 bases, J lost 6 bases, and 8 bases lay in between. Assay used: immunoSEQ multiplex PCR; TCRdb lists only in-frame clones, some missing. The profile shows approximately 150,000 clones, about 82% of them singletons. This sequence joins TRBV20-1 and TRBJ2-2; unclear D gene. The TCR comes from an adult who received the AZD1222 COVID-19 vaccine. The source material was peripheral blood, sampled 28 days after the second AZD1222 dose. Written as DNA, the CDR3 is TGCAGTGCTAGTGTAGTTGCCGGGGAGCTGTTTTTT. Its protein product is CSASVVAGELFF.